The next 17 T cell receptor beta chains were all read from a single sample in a study of blood T cells in healthy people across ages. A J-beta primer mix and a sample-barcoded 5' primer were used in a second PCR of roughly 7 to 12 cycles. TCRdb ran MiXCR on the 5' RACE reads and lists one entry per CDR3 protein. The table has more than 500,000 distinct CDR3 sequences, about 25% seen once. The source material was blood. These receptors came from a woman between 65 and 79 years old in good health.

This clonotype was seen only a few times. The junction does not match germline at one end; this may be a read error. The chain couples TRBV7-8 to TRBJ2-5; D perhaps matches TRBD2 (6 bases). CDR1 SGHVS and CDR2 FQNEAQ come from the germline V gene. The CDR3 runs 15 residues. CDR3: CASSLAGGTQGTQYF. In DNA form, the CDR3 reads TGTGCCAGCAGCTTAGCGGGGGGAACTCAAGGGACCCAGTACTTC.

The genes are TRBV6-1 and TRBJ1-6; 9 bases map to TRBD1. Germline lookup yields CDR1 MNHNS and CDR2 SASEGT. The CDR3 loop spans 16 amino acids. After removal of 6 bases from V and 8 bases from J, the junction contained 11 bases not matched to a gene. The CDR3 loop reads CASSLGQGGLYSPLHF. The CDR3 DNA follows: TGTGCCAGCAGCCTGGGACAGGGCGGACTTTATTCACCCCTCCACTTT.

The V call is TRBV6-5, the J call TRBJ2-5; the D gene is possibly TRBD2 (6 bases). Germline CDR1 reads MNHEY; CDR2 reads SVGAGI. V was pared by 7 bases and J by 5 bases, with 17 bases between. The CDR3 has 14 residues. CDR3 DNA: TGTGCCAGCACCTCCCCGGGGGTCAGGGAGACCCAGTACTTC. It is translated as CASTSPGVRETQYF.

A few counts support this clonotype. The junction departs from the called germline gene at one end, perhaps through a read error. The chain combines TRBV19 with TRBJ2-5, with TRBD1 identical over 9 bases. Germline V gene data show CDR1 as LNHDA and CDR2 as SQIVND (reference sequence). CDR3 length: 14 amino acids. The DNA of the CDR3 is TGTGCCAGTAAATGGAGGACAGGGGACTACGAGCAGTGCTTC. Its translation is CASKWRTGDYEQCF.

In this sample, this clonotype turned up a few times. The CDR3 reads CASPFGQGSPLILGSNQPQHF. Written as DNA, the CDR3 is TGCGCCAGTCCCTTCGGGCAGGGAAGCCCATTAATTCTTGGAAGCAATCAGCCCCAGCATTTT. The rearrangement uses TRBV5-1 and TRBJ1-5, with D possibly matching TRBD1 (5 bases). Looked up from germline, CDR1 is SGHRS and CDR2 is YFSETQ. V was shortened by 8 bases and J by 1 base, with 34 bases between the two germline ends. The length of the CDR3 is 21 residues.

This chain joins TRBV18 and TRBJ2-5; 7 bases fit TRBD2. V lost 5 bases, J lost 3 bases, and 9 bases stayed unmatched. The germline V gene encodes CDR1 KGHSH and CDR2 LQKENI. The CDR3 covers 15 residues. As DNA, the CDR3 is TGTGCCAGCTCATCACTAGGTGCGGGGGAAGAGACCCAGTACTTC. Translating gives CASSSLGAGEETQYF.

A few counts support this clonotype. The chain carries TRBV20-1 and TRBJ1-3, with a weak D call TRBD1 (5 bases). Germline V lookup: CDR1 DFQATT, CDR2 SNEGSKA (reference sequence). Between the trimmed V and J ends, which lost 6 bases and 0 bases, there was a span of 12 bases. The length of the CDR3 is 14 residues. The CDR3 loop is CSARDPSSGNTIYF. CDR3 nucleotide sequence: TGCAGTGCCAGGGACCCGAGCTCTGGAAACACCATATATTTT.

The rearrangement links TRBV7-3 to TRBJ2-3; no firm D call. The CDR3 spans 16 residues. The ends were cut back, 5 bases at V and 1 base at J, with 16 bases in the middle. CDR1 and CDR2 from the germline V gene are SGHTA and FQGTGA. The CDR3 here is CASSPGGFGGTDTQYF. The CDR3 bases are TGTGCCAGCAGCCCAGGCGGCTTTGGGGGCACAGATACGCAGTATTTT.

The chain couples TRBV2 to TRBJ1-2; D is possibly TRBD1 (5 bases). Germline V lookup: CDR1 SNHLY, CDR2 FYNNEI. This CDR3 contains 14 residues. V shed 10 bases and J shed 0 bases, with 15 bases lying between them. The CDR3 region has the DNA TGTGCCAACAAAGCGGCAGGGTCTAACTATGGCTACACCTTC. It encodes CANKAAGSNYGYTF.

V is TRBV5-1 and J is TRBJ1-1, with no clear D. CDR1 SGHRS and CDR2 YFSETQ come from the germline V gene. V was trimmed by 0 bases and J by 1 base, leaving 10 bases between them. The CDR3 runs 15 residues. CDR3 nucleotide sequence: TGCGCCAGCAGCTTGGAAACGCTTGAGAACACTGAAGCTTTCTTT. Translation: CASSLETLENTEAFF. Using reference TRBV5-1 and TRBJ1-1 for the parts outside the CDR3, the full variable domain is KAGVTQTPRYLIKTRGQQVTLSCSPISGHRSVSWYQQTPGQGLQFLFEYFSETQRNKGNFPGRFSGRQFSNSRSEMNVSTLELGDSALYLCASSLETLENTEAFFGQGTRLTVV.

This chain links TRBV10-3 with TRBJ2-5, with D possibly being TRBD2 (5 bases). The germline V and J ends were trimmed by 4 bases and 11 bases, with 11 bases remaining between them. Germline CDR1 reads ENHRY; CDR2 reads SYGVKD. The CDR3 sequence is 11 residues long. CDR3 nucleotide sequence: TGTGCCATCAGTGCGGGGTGGGAGCAGTACTTC. Translated, it gives CAISAGWEQYF.

This chain links TRBV2 with TRBJ2-7; D remains unclear. Germline values: CDR1 SNHLY, CDR2 FYNNEI. The V gene lost 5 bases and the J gene lost 9 bases, with 14 bases spanning the gap. The CDR3 spans 12 residues. CDR3 loop: CASSQGVSGQYF. The CDR3 nucleotides are TGTGCCAGCAGTCAAGGTGTCTCCGGGCAGTACTTC.

The chain has TRBV5-4 and TRBJ1-4, with D uncertain. Germline V lookup: CDR1 SGHNT, CDR2 YYREEE (reference sequence). The CDR3 is made up of 14 amino acids. V was pared by 4 bases and J by 8 bases, with 15 bases between. CDR3 coding DNA: TGTGCCAGCAGCCTAATGCGGTCCGACGAAAAACTGTTTTTT. It encodes CASSLMRSDEKLFF.

The V and J genes are TRBV19 and TRBJ1-1; 9 bases align to TRBD1. The J segment lost 0 bases and the V segment lost 4 bases, leaving 9 bases of the junction unmatched. From germline, CDR1 is LNHDA and CDR2 SQIVND (reference sequence). The CDR3 length is 17 residues. The CDR3 here is CASSTLKQGAVNTEAFF. The CDR3 nucleotides are TGTGCCAGTAGTACACTCAAACAGGGGGCGGTGAACACTGAAGCTTTCTTT.

The chain combines TRBV20-1 with TRBJ2-3; a weak D match, TRBD2 (6 bases). This CDR3 is built from 13 residues. V lost 6 bases, J lost 2 bases, and 12 bases lay in between. CDR1 DFQATT and CDR2 SNEGSKA come from the germline V gene (reference sequence). The CDR3 protein is CSAPSRDTDTQYF. DNA for the CDR3: TGCAGTGCCCCCTCGCGGGACACAGATACGCAGTATTTT.

The chain combines TRBV27 with TRBJ2-2; D gene unclear. CDR3 size: 14 residues. Germline V lookup: CDR1 MNHEY, CDR2 SMNVEV (reference sequence). V dropped 3 bases and J dropped 4 bases, with 9 bases sitting between them. This CDR3 reads CASSFGQPTGELFF. The CDR3 DNA reads as TGTGCCAGCAGTTTCGGGCAGCCCACCGGGGAGCTGTTTTTT.

The table lists this clonotype with a few counts. The V and J genes are TRBV10-3 and TRBJ1-6; possibly TRBD1 for D (6 bases). V was cut by 4 bases and J by 7 bases, with 17 bases left in between. Germline values: CDR1 ENHRY, CDR2 SYGVKD. The CDR3 length is 16 residues. DNA of the CDR3: TGTGCCATCAGTGTGGGGCCCGGGGGCGTAAATTCACCCCTCCACTTT. Protein product: CAISVGPGGVNSPLHF.